Given below is one T cell receptor (beta chain) in context. Its specificity is unknown. These data are taken from a study of Graves' ophthalmopathy and Graves' hyperthyroidism. Notes on the study in general: The blood repertoire also included most expanded thyroid clonotypes above 0.001 frequency. Researchers report that a 13-signature model separated ophthalmopathy from stable hyperthyroidism, posting around 86% sensitivity and about 80% specificity.

Amplification from RNA transcripts yielded the TCR beta CDR3 regions. RT-PCR in the first round used HTBI primers; a second-round multiplex PCR followed. TCRdb reanalysed the multiplex PCR reads using MiXCR and keeps one entry per CDR3 protein. Here the sample spans under 400,000 distinct CDR3 sequences, roughly 17% being singletons. Looked up from germline, CDR1 is SGHNT and CDR2 is YENEEA. Trimming cost V 7 bases and J 0 bases, with 13 bases left between them. This CDR3 contains 14 residues. Exclusion criteria comprised other autoimmune diseases, uncontrolled infections, pregnancy or lactation in patients.

Material: peripheral blood. The chain is built from TRBV11-3 and TRBJ2-7; D is unresolved. This TCR came from an adult man with Graves' ophthalmopathy. CDR3 loop: CASNQDFSSYEQYF. In DNA form, the CDR3 reads TGTGCCAGCAATCAGGATTTTAGCTCCTACGAGCAGTACTTC.